The text below deals with one TCR beta chain. Generated by immunoSEQ multiplex PCR, the TCRdb table keeps only in-frame clones and is missing some. Of under 200,000 clones detected, around 81% appear once; the ten largest clones hold approximately 2.6%. Between the trimmed V and J ends, which lost 0 bases and 11 bases, there was a span of 16 bases. The CDR3 has 14 amino acids. CDR1 and CDR2 from the germline V gene are KGHSH and LQKENI. The entry originates in a study of blood T cell repertoires in COVID-19. The sample was peripheral blood. The J gene is TRBJ1-1, the V gene TRBV18, with a tentative D call TRBD1 (6 bases). This clonotype was sampled from a human donor with acute or convalescent COVID-19. The donor label of this sample is uncertain. The CDR3 spells CASSPPAQGQKAFF. The CDR3 coding sequence is TGTGCCAGCTCACCACCCGCACAGGGTCAAAAGGCTTTCTTT.